These 5 T cell receptor beta chains originate from one sample sequenced in a study of cytomegalovirus exposure and HLA in healthy donors. A multiplex PCR was run with 60 Vbeta primers and 13 Jbeta primers. Measured with immunoSEQ multiplex PCR; TCRdb has only the in-frame clones, and not every one. Among some 180,000 clones listed, roughly 85% were seen once. Material: PBMCs. The source of these receptors is a woman between 18 and 30 years old in good health and CMV-seronegative.

V is TRBV30 and J is TRBJ2-3; 8 bases fit TRBD2. V shed 1 base and J 9 bases; nucleotides not matched to a gene: 9. From germline, CDR1 is GTSNPN and CDR2 SVGIG (reference sequence). The CDR3 runs 14 residues. The CDR3 DNA is TGTGCCTGGAGTGATGCGAGCGGGGGAGAGACGCAGTATTTT. Amino acid sequence: CAWSDASGGETQYF.

This clone showed up just a few times. The gene calls are TRBV7-9 and TRBJ2-3, with a weak D call TRBD1 (5 bases). Germline lookup yields CDR1 SEHNR and CDR2 FQNEAQ (reference sequence). There are 11 residues in the CDR3. V was shortened by 3 bases and J by 8 bases, with 6 bases between the two germline ends. CDR3 sequence reads: CASSFQGTQYF. The CDR3 DNA is TGTGCCAGCAGCTTCCAGGGTACGCAGTATTTT.

The chain has TRBV11-2 and TRBJ2-7; maybe TRBD1 (5 bases). V lost 0 bases, J lost 6 bases, and 9 bases lay in between. The germline V gene has CDR1 SGHAT and CDR2 FQNNGV. The CDR3 runs to 13 residues. This CDR3 is CASSLDWQGEQYV. The CDR3 nucleotides are TGTGCCAGCAGCTTAGATTGGCAGGGCGAGCAGTACGTC.

The V gene is TRBV30, the J gene TRBJ2-7; a possible D gene is TRBD2 (5 bases). V lost 1 base and J 1 base, leaving 11 bases between the germline ends. Germline values: CDR1 GTSNPN, CDR2 SVGIG (reference sequence). This CDR3 spans 14 amino acids. The CDR3 bases are TGTGCCTGGAGTGCACACAGCGGATCCTACGAGCAGTACTTC. Encoded protein: CAWSAHSGSYEQYF.

The genes are TRBV9 and TRBJ2-1; the match to TRBD1 covers 11 bases. Looked up from germline, CDR1 is SGDLS and CDR2 is YYNGEE. CDR3 length equals 15 residues. V was clipped by 2 bases and J by 8 bases; unmatched bases: 6. The DNA of the CDR3 is TGTGCCAGCAGCGTCGGGACAGGGGGAATCGATGAGCAGTTCTTC. Its protein is CASSVGTGGIDEQFF.